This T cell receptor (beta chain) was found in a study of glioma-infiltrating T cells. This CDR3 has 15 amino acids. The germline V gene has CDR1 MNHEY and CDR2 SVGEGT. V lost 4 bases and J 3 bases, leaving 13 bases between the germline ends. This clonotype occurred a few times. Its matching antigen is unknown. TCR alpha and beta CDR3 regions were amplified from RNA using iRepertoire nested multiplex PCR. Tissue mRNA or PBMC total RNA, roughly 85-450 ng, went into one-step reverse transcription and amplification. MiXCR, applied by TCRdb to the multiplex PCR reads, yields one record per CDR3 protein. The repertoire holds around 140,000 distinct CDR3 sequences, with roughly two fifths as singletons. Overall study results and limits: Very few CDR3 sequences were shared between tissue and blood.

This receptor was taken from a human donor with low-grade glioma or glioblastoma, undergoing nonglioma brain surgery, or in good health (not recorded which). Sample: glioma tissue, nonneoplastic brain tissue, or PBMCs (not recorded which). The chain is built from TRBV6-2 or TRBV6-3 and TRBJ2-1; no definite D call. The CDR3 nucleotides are TGTGCCAGCAGTTTTCAAGGACGAGGCTACAATGAGCAGTTCTTC. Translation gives CASSFQGRGYNEQFF.